This T cell receptor beta chain was sequenced during a study of cytomegalovirus exposure and HLA in healthy donors. About the research overall: Earlier results showed roughly 110 million unique TCR beta sequences derived from approximately 180 million T cells. Genotyping of roughly 400 donors showed that around 85% belonged to the Caucasian-associated ancestry cluster.

V dropped 3 bases and J dropped 14 bases, with 10 bases sitting between them. Germline-derived CDR1 and CDR2 are GTSNPN and SVGIG (reference sequence). This CDR3 has 10 amino acids. PCR employed 60 Vbeta and 13 Jbeta primers. Assay used: immunoSEQ multiplex PCR; TCRdb lists only in-frame clones, some missing. This table has under 200,000 clones, 82% appearing once. Those who donated were healthy bone marrow donors. Sequencing was carried out using PBMCs. The receptor comes from a girl aged 10 to 17 in good health and CMV-seropositive. The chain has TRBV30 and TRBJ2-2, with D hard to call. The CDR3 DNA reads TGTGCCTGGAGCTCTACTGCCCTGTTTTTT. Amino acid sequence: CAWSSTALFF.